This T cell receptor (beta chain) appears in the sequencing data of a study of OX40 agonist ivuxolimab in advanced cancers. Germline V gene sequence: CDR1 GTSNPN, CDR2 SVGIG (reference sequence). Trimming removed 3 bases from V and 3 bases from J, with 11 bases in between. The CDR3 has 13 amino acids. Sequencing was performed with immunoSEQ multiplex PCR; in TCRdb, only in-frame clones are kept and a portion is missing. The data show 75,000 to 95,000 clones, about 90% seen once. With respect to this clone: What it recognizes is unknown.

The study's findings and limits: On average, CD8+ T cells had more expanded clones than CD4+. With doses of 0.1-3.0 mg/kg, partial responders showed among the lowest clonal expansion. Clonal expansion from baseline to week 6 occurred in both CD4+ and CD8+ T cells.

The sequencing here drew on CD4+ or CD8+ T cells sorted from blood, taken in a trial of the OX40 agonist ivuxolimab. The receptor comes from an adult with an advanced solid tumor such as melanoma, head and neck, liver or kidney cancer. V usage is TRBV30 and J usage is TRBJ1-1, with D possibly TRBD1 on 5 matching bases. For the CDR3, the DNA is TGTGCCTGGAGATTACAGGCCGACACTGAAGCTTTCTTT. Its protein product is CAWRLQADTEAFF. Filled out from reference TRBV30 and TRBJ1-1, the complete variable domain reads SQTIHQWPATLVQPVGSPLSLECTVEGTSNPNLYWYRQAAGRGLQLLFYSVGIGQISSEVPQNLSASRPQDRQFILSSKKLLLSDSGFYLCAWRLQADTEAFFGQGTRLTVV.